This T cell receptor beta chain was identified during a study of blood T cell repertoires in COVID-19. Overall study context: Sources were T cells, B-cell-depleted T cells, or PBMCs; the material itself was cDNA or gDNA.

Germline V lookup: CDR1 LGHNA, CDR2 YNFKEQ. The CDR3 runs to 17 residues. V was pared by 0 bases and J by 5 bases, with 5 bases of the junction left unmatched. Method: immunoSEQ multiplex PCR; TCRdb's copy keeps in-frame clones and lacks some. The repertoire has roughly 180,000 clones, around four fifths of them found once; the top ten carry roughly 4%. This clonotype was obtained from a woman between 50 and 59 years old in a cohort exposed to, infected with or recovered from COVID-19 (not recorded which). The rearrangement links TRBV4-2 to TRBJ1-6; the match to TRBD1 covers 9 bases. The sequenced sample was PBMCs or T cells enriched from blood (not recorded which). The CDR3 spells CASSQEWTGVNNSPLHF. The CDR3 DNA sequence: TGTGCCAGCAGCCAAGAATGGACAGGGGTTAATAATTCACCCCTCCACTTT.